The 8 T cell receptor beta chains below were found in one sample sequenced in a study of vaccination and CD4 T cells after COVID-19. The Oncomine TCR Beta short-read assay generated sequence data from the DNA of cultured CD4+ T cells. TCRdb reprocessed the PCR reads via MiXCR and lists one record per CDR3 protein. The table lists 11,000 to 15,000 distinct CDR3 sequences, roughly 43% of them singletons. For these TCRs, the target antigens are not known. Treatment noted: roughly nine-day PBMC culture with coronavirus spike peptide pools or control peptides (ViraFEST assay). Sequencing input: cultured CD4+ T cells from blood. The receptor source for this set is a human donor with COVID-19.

CDR3 region: CASSQPGQHSGNTIYF. The CDR3 bases are TGTGCCAGCTCACAACCGGGACAGCACTCTGGAAACACCATATATTTT. The chain links TRBV18 to TRBJ1-3, with 7 bases aligning to TRBD1. V gave up 4 bases and J gave up 0 bases; unmatched junction bases: 6. Germline V gives CDR1 KGHSH, CDR2 LQKENI. The CDR3 is 16 residues long.

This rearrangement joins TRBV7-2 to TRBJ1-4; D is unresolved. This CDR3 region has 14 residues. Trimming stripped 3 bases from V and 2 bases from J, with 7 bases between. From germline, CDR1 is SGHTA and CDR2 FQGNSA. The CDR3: CASSFGMTNEKLFF. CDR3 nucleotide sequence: TGTGCCAGCAGCTTTGGGATGACTAATGAAAAACTGTTTTTT.

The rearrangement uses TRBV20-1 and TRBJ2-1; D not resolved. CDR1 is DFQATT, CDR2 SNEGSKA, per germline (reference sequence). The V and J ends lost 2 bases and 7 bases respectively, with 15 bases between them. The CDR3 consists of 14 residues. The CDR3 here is CSARSPWAHNEQFF. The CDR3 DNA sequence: TGCAGTGCTAGATCCCCCTGGGCCCATAATGAGCAGTTCTTC.

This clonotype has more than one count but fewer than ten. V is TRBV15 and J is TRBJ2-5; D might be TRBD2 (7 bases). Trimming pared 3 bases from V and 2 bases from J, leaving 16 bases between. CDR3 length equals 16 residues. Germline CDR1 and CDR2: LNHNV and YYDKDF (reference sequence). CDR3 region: CATSRGGGAGQETQYF. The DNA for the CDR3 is TGTGCCACCAGCAGGGGAGGGGGAGCGGGACAAGAGACCCAGTACTTC.

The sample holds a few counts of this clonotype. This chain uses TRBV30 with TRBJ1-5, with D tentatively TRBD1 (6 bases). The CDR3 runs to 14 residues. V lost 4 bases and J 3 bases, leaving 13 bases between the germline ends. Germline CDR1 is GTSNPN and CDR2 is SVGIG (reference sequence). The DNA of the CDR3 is TGTGCCTGGACCCCGGGACAAAACAATCAGCCCCAGCATTTT. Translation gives CAWTPGQNNQPQHF.

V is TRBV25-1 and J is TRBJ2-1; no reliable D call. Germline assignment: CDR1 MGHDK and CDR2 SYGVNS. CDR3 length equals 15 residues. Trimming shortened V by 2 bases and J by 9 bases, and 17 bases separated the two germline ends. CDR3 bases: TGTGCCAGCAGTGAACCCGGCCATCAGCGTACTGAGCAGTTCTTC. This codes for CASSEPGHQRTEQFF.

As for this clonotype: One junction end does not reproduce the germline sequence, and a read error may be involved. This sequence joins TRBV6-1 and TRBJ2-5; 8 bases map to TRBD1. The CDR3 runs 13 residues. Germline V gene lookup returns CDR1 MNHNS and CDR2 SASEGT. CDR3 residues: CACSPGGAKTQYF. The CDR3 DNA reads TGTGCCTGCAGCCCAGGGGGCGCGAAGACCCAGTACTTC.

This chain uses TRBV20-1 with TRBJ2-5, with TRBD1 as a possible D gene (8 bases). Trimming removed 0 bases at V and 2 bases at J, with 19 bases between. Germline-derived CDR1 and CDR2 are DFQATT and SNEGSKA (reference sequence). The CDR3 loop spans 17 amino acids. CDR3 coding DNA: TGCAGTGCTAGAGATCTTGGACAGGGAGGGGGACAAGAGACCCAGTACTTC. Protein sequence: CSARDLGQGGGQETQYF.